This TCR beta chain comes out of a study of blood T cell repertoires in COVID-19. Across the whole study: Spain, Italy and the United States supplied samples that represented acute and convalescent COVID-19. The cDNA or gDNA used as material had been derived from T cells, B-cell-depleted T cells, or PBMCs.

The germline CDR1 and CDR2 sequences are LNHDA and SQIVND (reference sequence). Unmatched junction bases numbered 10, after V lost 6 bases and J lost 6 bases. This CDR3 has 16 residues. Study processing details: Estimates of nucleated cell counts were drawn from the amplification of reference gene primers. The repertoire was sequenced with immunoSEQ multiplex PCR; TCRdb's copy has only in-frame clones and lacks some. The DNA gave D and trimming, while V, J and clone size come from that table. The sample lists roughly 500,000 clones; 80% to 90% were seen once. The specimen was peripheral blood. The source is a human donor in a cohort sampled during active COVID-19. J is TRBJ2-1 and V is TRBV19, with 11 bases aligning to TRBD2. The CDR3 region has the DNA TGTGCCAGTAGCGACGGGCTAGCGGGGGGAATCAATGAGCAGTTCTTC. The encoded protein is CASSDGLAGGINEQFF.